The entry below gives a single T cell receptor (beta chain) sequence along with its context. Germline CDR1 is GTSNPN and CDR2 is SVGIG (reference sequence). This CDR3 contains 15 residues. The ends were cut back, 5 bases at V and 0 bases at J, with 14 bases in the middle. These data are taken from a study of blood T cell repertoires in COVID-19. Only in-frame clones appear in the TCRdb table, and some are missing; sequencing was by immunoSEQ multiplex PCR. Of about 50,000 clones detected, roughly nine tenths appear once; the ten largest clones hold approximately 6%. This TCR was recovered from a man aged 40-49 years with acute or convalescent COVID-19. The specimen sequenced was peripheral blood. V and J are TRBV30 and TRBJ1-3; D not resolved. CDR3 sequence reads: CAWVPGTFSGNTIYF. CDR3 sequence (DNA): TGTGCCTGGGTCCCGGGAACTTTCTCTGGAAACACCATATATTTT.